This passage covers 9 T cell receptor beta chains from one sample sequenced in a study of control samples from healthy donors and cancer patients. Sequenced by immunoSEQ multiplex PCR; TCRdb stores in-frame clones only, minus some. The sample includes 140,000 or so clones, roughly nine tenths of them seen just once. The source material was blood. These receptors were collected from a man younger than 45 in good health.

V gene TRBV23-1 combines with J gene TRBJ1-1, with D perhaps TRBD1 (5 bases). TRBV23-1 belongs to the ORF category, with a function that is uncertain. Trimming pared 4 bases from V and 8 bases from J, leaving 32 bases between. CDR3 size: 19 residues. The CDR3 loop is CASSPAGPRGDDTHTEAFF. CDR3 DNA: TGCGCCAGCAGTCCGGCGGGTCCGAGGGGTGACGATACCCATACCGAAGCTTTCTTT.

This clone was detected once. The chain has TRBV5-5 and TRBJ1-2; TRBD1 is a possible D gene (6 bases). V was trimmed by 5 bases and J by 4 bases, leaving 12 bases between them. The CDR3 sequence is 13 residues long. Germline values: CDR1 SGHKS, CDR2 YYEKEE (reference sequence). The CDR3 DNA reads TGTGCCAGCAGACCTCACAGGGTCTATGGCTACACCTTC. Its translation is CASRPHRVYGYTF.

This chain uses TRBV27 with TRBJ1-2; 7 positions agree with TRBD1. Germline V gene data show CDR1 as MNHEY and CDR2 as SMNVEV (reference sequence). Trimming cost V 6 bases and J 4 bases; bases outside gene matches: 14. This CDR3 is 16 amino acids long. The CDR3 DNA reads as TGTGCCAGCAGATATGGGACAGACGCCCAAAGCTATGGCTACACCTTC. Residues: CASRYGTDAQSYGYTF.

This clone was counted once. The J gene is TRBJ2-1, the V gene TRBV24-1; the D is unclear. The CDR3 extends over 14 amino acids. Germline V lookup: CDR1 KGHDR, CDR2 SFDVKD. Trimming took off 4 bases at V and 8 bases at J, with 14 bases between the two ends. In nucleotides, the CDR3 is TGTGCCACCAGTGACCCGGCATCTCCGGATGAGCAGTTCTTC. Translating gives CATSDPASPDEQFF.

This clone occurred once. The V gene is TRBV9, the J gene TRBJ2-1, with unresolved D. The ends were cut back, 2 bases at V and 8 bases at J, with 14 bases in the middle. The germline CDR1 and CDR2 sequences are SGDLS and YYNGEE. There are 14 residues in the CDR3. The DNA of the CDR3 is TGTGCCAGCAGCGTTTTGTCTGACTCGGATGAGCAGTTCTTC. Its translation is CASSVLSDSDEQFF.

The J gene is TRBJ2-5, the V gene TRBV7-8; D is unclear. Germline V gene sequence: CDR1 SGHVS, CDR2 FQNEAQ. The V end was cut by 5 bases, the J end by 3 bases, with 7 bases between. The CDR3 has 12 residues. As DNA, the CDR3 is TGTGCCAGCAGCCTAATTAAAGAGACCCAGTACTTC. Translating it yields CASSLIKETQYF.

The CDR3 is CARSSGSYEQYF. The CDR3 nucleotides are TGTGCCCGATCCTCCGGCTCCTACGAGCAGTACTTC. This chain links TRBV30 with TRBJ2-7; D unclear. There are 12 residues in the CDR3. Trimming pared 8 bases from V and 0 bases from J, leaving 11 bases between. The germline V gene has CDR1 GTSNPN and CDR2 SVGIG (reference sequence).

CDR3 bases: TGTGCCAGTAGTAAGGGGACGGGCTCTGGAAACACCATATATTTT. Protein sequence: CASSKGTGSGNTIYF. The chain is built from TRBV19 and TRBJ1-3, with D possibly matching TRBD1 (5 bases). Trimming stripped 4 bases from V and 0 bases from J, with 10 bases between. The CDR3 is made up of 15 amino acids. The germline V gene has CDR1 LNHDA and CDR2 SQIVND (reference sequence). The full variable domain, completed using reference TRBV19 and TRBJ1-3, is DGGITQSPKYLFRKEGQNVTLSCEQNLNHDAMYWYRQDPGQGLRLIYYSQIVNDFQKGDIAEGYSVSREKKESFPLTVTSAQKNPTAFYLCASSKGTGSGNTIYFGEGSWLTVV.

This chain joins TRBV4-1 and TRBJ1-2; D gene unclear. CDR3 size: 15 residues. V lost 1 base and J 4 bases, leaving 13 bases between the germline ends. In germline, CDR1 is MGHRA, CDR2 YSYEKL. The CDR3 coding sequence is TGCGCCAGCAGCCAAGGTCAAGGTTCGGGCTATGGCTACACCTTC. This sequence encodes CASSQGQGSGYGYTF.